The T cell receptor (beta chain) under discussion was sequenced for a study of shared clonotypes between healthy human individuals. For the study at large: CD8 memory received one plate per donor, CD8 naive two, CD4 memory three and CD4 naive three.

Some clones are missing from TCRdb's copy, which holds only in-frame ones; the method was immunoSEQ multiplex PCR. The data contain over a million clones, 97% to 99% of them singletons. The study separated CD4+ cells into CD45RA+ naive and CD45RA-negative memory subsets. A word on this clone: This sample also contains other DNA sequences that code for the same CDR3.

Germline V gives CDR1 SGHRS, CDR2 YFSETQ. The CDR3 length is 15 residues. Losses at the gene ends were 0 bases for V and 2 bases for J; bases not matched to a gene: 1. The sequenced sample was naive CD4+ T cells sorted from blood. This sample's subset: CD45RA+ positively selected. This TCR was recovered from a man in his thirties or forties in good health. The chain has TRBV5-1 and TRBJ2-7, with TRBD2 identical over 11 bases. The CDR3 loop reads CASSLGLAGPYEQYF. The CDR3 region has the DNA TGCGCCAGCAGCTTGGGACTAGCGGGACCCTACGAGCAGTACTTC.